Listed below are T cell receptor beta chains from one sample, sequenced in a study of T cell responses to AZD1222 COVID-19 vaccine. TCRdb keeps only in-frame clones here, not all; method: immunoSEQ multiplex PCR. The table lists approximately 100,000 clones, 70% to 90% of them singletons. Here the sequenced sample was peripheral blood, taken 28 days after the second AZD1222 dose. The source is an adult who received the AZD1222 COVID-19 vaccine. Both conserved end residues are part of each CDR3. The D gene is left open where the match is weak. The size of a clone is reported for some rows only, either as once, few or many, or as a class for expanded clones.

clone_size: .; d_call: .; j_call: TRBJ2-2; v_call: TRBV9; cdr3_aa: CASSVIQSANTGELFF; cdr3_nt: TGTGCCAGCAGCGTAATACAGAGCGCGAACACCGGGGAGCTGTTTTTT
clone_size: .; d_call: TRBD1; j_call: TRBJ1-2; v_call: TRBV3-1/TRBV3-2; cdr3_aa: CASSPTGEVYGYTF; cdr3_nt: TGTGCCAGCAGCCCGACAGGGGAGGTCTATGGCTACACCTTC
clone_size: .; d_call: TRBD1; j_call: TRBJ2-5; v_call: TRBV5-1; cdr3_aa: CASRLTGGETQYF; cdr3_nt: TGCGCCAGCAGGCTGACAGGGGGCGAGACCCAGTACTTC
clone_size: .; d_call: .; j_call: TRBJ2-7; v_call: TRBV7-6; cdr3_aa: CASSLGGNSYEQYF; cdr3_nt: TGTGCCAGCAGCTTAGGGGGAAACTCCTACGAGCAGTACTTC
clone_size: .; d_call: TRBD1; j_call: TRBJ1-4; v_call: TRBV6-1; cdr3_aa: CASSEVNRGNEKLFF; cdr3_nt: TGTGCCAGCAGTGAAGTTAACAGGGGTAATGAAAAACTGTTTTTT
clone_size: .; d_call: .; j_call: TRBJ1-1; v_call: TRBV29-1; cdr3_aa: CSVMAGNTEAFF; cdr3_nt: TGCAGCGTTATGGCAGGGAACACTGAAGCTTTCTTT
clone_size: .; d_call: TRBD1; j_call: TRBJ1-5; v_call: TRBV18; cdr3_aa: CASSPMDRGSQPQHF; cdr3_nt: TGTGCCAGCTCACCAATGGACAGGGGTTCTCAGCCCCAGCATTTT
clone_size: .; d_call: TRBD1; j_call: TRBJ1-3; v_call: TRBV10-3; cdr3_aa: CAISGDRVGNTIYF; cdr3_nt: TGTGCCATCAGTGGCGACAGGGTCGGAAACACCATATATTTT
clone_size: .; d_call: .; j_call: TRBJ2-2; v_call: TRBV7-7; cdr3_aa: CASSLVGFTGELFF; cdr3_nt: TGTGCTAGCAGCTTAGTAGGGTTCACCGGGGAGCTGTTTTTT
clone_size: .; d_call: TRBD1; j_call: TRBJ2-3; v_call: TRBV7-3; cdr3_aa: CASSYLTGGTDTQYF; cdr3_nt: TGTGCCAGCAGCTACTTGACAGGGGGAACAGATACGCAGTATTTT
clone_size: once; d_call: TRBD2; j_call: TRBJ2-3; v_call: TRBV5-1; cdr3_aa: CASSSGLAGTTDTQYF; cdr3_nt: TGCGCCAGCAGCTCCGGACTAGCGGGGACCACAGATACGCAGTATTTT
clone_size: .; d_call: .; j_call: TRBJ1-1; v_call: TRBV3-1/TRBV3-2; cdr3_aa: CASSLAPHTEAFF; cdr3_nt: TGTGCCAGCAGCCTGGCCCCCCACACTGAAGCTTTCTTT
clone_size: few; d_call: .; j_call: TRBJ1-2; v_call: TRBV12-3/TRBV12-4; cdr3_aa: CASSPNYGYTF; cdr3_nt: TGTGCCAGCAGCCCCAACTATGGCTACACCTTC
clone_size: .; d_call: .; j_call: TRBJ1-5; v_call: TRBV11-2; cdr3_aa: CASSLGIGQPQHF; cdr3_nt: TGTGCCAGCAGCTTAGGGATTGGGCAGCCCCAGCATTTT
clone_size: .; d_call: TRBD1; j_call: TRBJ2-1; v_call: TRBV27; cdr3_aa: CASSRLGTGHSREFF; cdr3_nt: TGTGCCAGCAGTCGGCTCGGGACAGGGCACTCCCGGGAGTTCTTC
clone_size: .; d_call: TRBD1; j_call: TRBJ1-2; v_call: TRBV5-4; cdr3_aa: CASSLVAGGYYGYTF; cdr3_nt: TGTGCCAGCAGCTTGGTGGCAGGGGGTTACTATGGCTACACCTTC
clone_size: .; d_call: .; j_call: TRBJ2-6; v_call: TRBV19; cdr3_aa: CASTSSGANVLTF; cdr3_nt: TGTGCCAGTACCTCCTCTGGGGCCAACGTCCTGACTTTC
clone_size: .; d_call: .; j_call: TRBJ2-7; v_call: TRBV15; cdr3_aa: CATSWGTVTYEQYF; cdr3_nt: TGTGCCACCAGCTGGGGGACGGTGACCTACGAGCAGTACTTC
clone_size: .; d_call: .; j_call: TRBJ2-7; v_call: TRBV18; cdr3_aa: CASSPLQGSYEQYF; cdr3_nt: TGTGCCAGCTCACCTTTACAGGGCTCCTACGAGCAGTACTTC
clone_size: .; d_call: .; j_call: TRBJ2-6; v_call: TRBV27; cdr3_aa: CASSLFPVLSSGANVLTF; cdr3_nt: TGTGCCAGCAGTTTATTCCCGGTTTTATCCTCTGGGGCCAACGTCCTGACTTTC
clone_size: .; d_call: TRBD2; j_call: TRBJ2-5; v_call: TRBV30; cdr3_aa: CAWNLAGGPPETQYF; cdr3_nt: TGTGCCTGGAATCTAGCGGGGGGGCCCCCAGAGACCCAGTACTTC
clone_size: .; d_call: .; j_call: TRBJ1-5; v_call: TRBV6-5; cdr3_aa: CASSFGLGDYQPQHF; cdr3_nt: TGTGCCAGCAGCTTTGGGTTAGGGGACTATCAGCCCCAGCATTTT
clone_size: .; d_call: .; j_call: TRBJ2-5; v_call: TRBV7-2; cdr3_aa: CASSSGFTLRQTQYF; cdr3_nt: TGTGCCAGCAGCTCGGGATTTACTCTTCGGCAGACCCAGTACTTC
clone_size: .; d_call: .; j_call: TRBJ1-2; v_call: TRBV9; cdr3_aa: CASSVDPKLIGYTF; cdr3_nt: TGTGCCAGCAGCGTAGACCCAAAGCTTATCGGCTACACCTTC
clone_size: .; d_call: .; j_call: TRBJ2-6; v_call: TRBV6-2/TRBV6-3; cdr3_aa: CASSYFGQTGANVLTF; cdr3_nt: TGTGCCAGCAGTTACTTCGGACAGACTGGGGCCAACGTCCTGACTTTC
clone_size: .; d_call: .; j_call: TRBJ1-1; v_call: TRBV7-2; cdr3_aa: CASSVLGTNTEAFF; cdr3_nt: TGTGCCAGCAGTGTACTCGGCACCAACACTGAAGCTTTCTTT
clone_size: .; d_call: TRBD1; j_call: TRBJ2-5; v_call: TRBV7-2; cdr3_aa: CASRRGPGTGKETQYF; cdr3_nt: TGTGCCAGCAGGCGTGGCCCTGGGACAGGGAAAGAGACCCAGTACTTC
clone_size: .; d_call: TRBD1; j_call: TRBJ1-6; v_call: TRBV6-5; cdr3_aa: CASSYSDRGINSPLHF; cdr3_nt: TGTGCCAGCAGTTACTCGGACAGGGGGATCAATTCACCCCTCCACTTT
clone_size: .; d_call: .; j_call: TRBJ1-1; v_call: TRBV7-6; cdr3_aa: CASSLGVGWDTEAFF; cdr3_nt: TGTGCCAGCAGCTTAGGGGTGGGGTGGGACACTGAAGCTTTCTTT
clone_size: .; d_call: .; j_call: TRBJ2-2; v_call: TRBV5-8; cdr3_aa: CASSLTSAGSGGELFF; cdr3_nt: TGTGCCAGCAGCTTGACGTCCGCGGGGAGCGGCGGGGAGCTGTTTTTT
clone_size: .; d_call: TRBD1; j_call: TRBJ1-4; v_call: TRBV7-8; cdr3_aa: CASSFTQGDNEKLFF; cdr3_nt: TGTGCCAGCAGCTTCACTCAGGGGGATAATGAAAAACTGTTTTTT
clone_size: once; d_call: .; j_call: TRBJ2-5; v_call: TRBV19; cdr3_aa: CASGPLRGETQYF; cdr3_nt: TGTGCCAGTGGGCCCTTACGCGGAGAGACCCAGTACTTC
clone_size: .; d_call: TRBD1; j_call: TRBJ1-2; v_call: TRBV27; cdr3_aa: CASSLIGQGADGYTF; cdr3_nt: TGTGCCAGCAGTTTAATTGGACAGGGGGCTGATGGCTACACCTTC
clone_size: .; d_call: .; j_call: TRBJ2-1; v_call: TRBV9; cdr3_aa: CASSVGVAAYNEQFF; cdr3_nt: TGTGCCAGCAGCGTAGGGGTAGCGGCCTACAATGAGCAGTTCTTC
clone_size: .; d_call: .; j_call: TRBJ2-4; v_call: TRBV2; cdr3_aa: CASSESEAKNIQYF; cdr3_nt: TGTGCCAGCAGTGAATCGGAAGCCAAAAACATTCAGTACTTC
clone_size: .; d_call: TRBD2; j_call: TRBJ2-7; v_call: TRBV5-6; cdr3_aa: CASSLAAGGTYEQYF; cdr3_nt: TGTGCCAGCAGCTTGGCAGCGGGAGGTACCTACGAGCAGTACTTC
clone_size: .; d_call: TRBD1; j_call: TRBJ2-2; v_call: TRBV6-1; cdr3_aa: CASSGPTGGILTGELFF; cdr3_nt: TGTGCCAGCAGTGGCCCGACAGGGGGTATATTAACCGGGGAGCTGTTTTTT
clone_size: .; d_call: TRBD1; j_call: TRBJ2-1; v_call: TRBV29-1; cdr3_aa: CSGATGGVDEQFF; cdr3_nt: TGCAGCGGCGCGACAGGGGGCGTCGATGAGCAGTTCTTC
clone_size: .; d_call: .; j_call: TRBJ2-7; v_call: TRBV20-1; cdr3_aa: CSAYLYEQYF; cdr3_nt: TGCAGTGCCTACCTCTACGAGCAGTACTTC
clone_size: few; d_call: TRBD1; j_call: TRBJ2-7; v_call: TRBV29-1; cdr3_aa: CSVDGTEGSYEQYF; cdr3_nt: TGCAGCGTTGACGGGACAGAAGGATCCTACGAGCAGTACTTC
clone_size: few; d_call: .; j_call: TRBJ2-2; v_call: TRBV24-1; cdr3_aa: CATSDLGGTNTGELFF; cdr3_nt: TGTGCCACCAGTGATTTGGGGGGGACTAACACCGGGGAGCTGTTTTTT
clone_size: .; d_call: TRBD2; j_call: TRBJ2-3; v_call: TRBV2; cdr3_aa: CASRVSGTSNTDTQYF; cdr3_nt: TGTGCCAGCAGAGTCTCCGGGACTAGCAACACAGATACGCAGTATTTT
clone_size: many; d_call: TRBD2; j_call: TRBJ2-2; v_call: TRBV19; cdr3_aa: CASRPSGTNTGELFF; cdr3_nt: TGTGCCAGTAGACCTAGCGGGACGAACACCGGGGAGCTGTTTTTT
clone_size: .; d_call: .; j_call: TRBJ2-7; v_call: TRBV5-6; cdr3_aa: CASSRDTYEQYF; cdr3_nt: TGTGCCAGCAGCCGCGACACCTACGAGCAGTACTTC
clone_size: .; d_call: .; j_call: TRBJ2-3; v_call: TRBV9; cdr3_aa: CASSRQLSTDTQYF; cdr3_nt: TGTGCCAGCAGCCGACAGCTGAGCACAGATACGCAGTATTTT